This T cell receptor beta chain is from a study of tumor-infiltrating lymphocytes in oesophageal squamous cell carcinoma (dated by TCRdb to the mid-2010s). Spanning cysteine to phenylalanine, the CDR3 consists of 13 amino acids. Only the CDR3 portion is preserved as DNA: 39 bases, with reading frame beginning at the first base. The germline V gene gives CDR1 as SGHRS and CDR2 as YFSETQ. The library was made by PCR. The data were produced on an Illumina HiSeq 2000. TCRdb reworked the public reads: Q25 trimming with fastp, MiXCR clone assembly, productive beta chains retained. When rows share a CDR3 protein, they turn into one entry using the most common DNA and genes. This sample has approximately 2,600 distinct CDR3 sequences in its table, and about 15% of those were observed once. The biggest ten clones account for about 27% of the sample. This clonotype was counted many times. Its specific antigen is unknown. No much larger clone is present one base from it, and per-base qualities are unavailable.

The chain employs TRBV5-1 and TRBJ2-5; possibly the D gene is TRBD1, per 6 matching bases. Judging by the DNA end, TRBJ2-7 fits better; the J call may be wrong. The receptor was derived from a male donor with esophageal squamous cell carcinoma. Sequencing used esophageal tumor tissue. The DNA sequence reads TGCGCCAGCAGCTTCGGACAGAGCTACGAGCAGTACTTC. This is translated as CASSFGQSYEQYF.